This T cell receptor beta chain stems from a study of blood T cell repertoires in COVID-19. Background on the study: Researchers got acute and convalescent COVID-19 samples from the United States, Italy and Spain. T cells, B-cell-depleted T cells, or PBMCs supplied cDNA or gDNA.

Original handling: It was from reference gene primer amplification that nucleated cell counts were estimated. Only in-frame clones appear in the TCRdb table, and some are missing; sequencing was by immunoSEQ multiplex PCR. The DNA was the basis for D and trimming; V, J and clone size are from that table. The sample has 25,000 to 35,000 clones, nearly 85% seen once; the top ten hold around 15%. With 5 bases clipped from V and 7 bases from J, the junction kept 12 bases outside the gene matches. The germline V gene has CDR1 LNHDA and CDR2 SQIVND (reference sequence). There are 16 residues in the CDR3. This clonotype was sampled from a man between 65 and 85 years old with active COVID-19. The chain carries TRBV19 and TRBJ1-5, with 9 bases fitting TRBD1. What was sequenced was peripheral blood. The CDR3 DNA sequence: TGTGCCAGTAGTCCCACGGACAGGGGCGCACGGCAGCCCCAGCATTTT. Protein sequence: CASSPTDRGARQPQHF.